The 12 T cell receptor beta chains given below trace back to one sample, sequenced in a study of graft-versus-host responses after intestinal transplantation. Their cognate antigens are unknown. Sequencing was performed with immunoSEQ multiplex PCR; in TCRdb, only in-frame clones are kept and a portion is missing. The sample holds 85,000 to 100,000 clones; around nine tenths are singletons and the top ten take around 0.17%. The sequencing used unstimulated CD4+ T cells sorted from spleen or lymph node cells, collected before intestinal transplant. The receptors stem from a human donor who received an intestinal transplant.

This chain connects TRBV28 to TRBJ1-2, with TRBD1 identical over 7 bases. The CDR3 is made up of 17 amino acids. Germline assignment: CDR1 MDHEN and CDR2 SYDVKM. V was pared by 0 bases and J by 5 bases, with 12 bases of the junction left unmatched. The CDR3 nucleotides are TGTGCCAGCAGTTTATGGGTGACAGGGAAGGGGTTTTATGGCTACACCTTC. Protein sequence: CASSLWVTGKGFYGYTF.

This chain connects TRBV11-2 to TRBJ2-3, with 8 bases identical to TRBD1. The CDR3 spans 14 residues. V gave up 3 bases and J gave up 4 bases; unmatched junction bases: 3. CDR1 is SGHAT and CDR2 is FQNNGV in the germline V gene. CDR3 residues: CASSFQDRADTQYF. For the CDR3, the DNA is TGTGCCAGCAGCTTCCAGGACAGGGCAGATACGCAGTATTTT.

The chain couples TRBV27 to TRBJ2-1, with TRBD2 identical over 14 bases. Trimming cost V 5 bases and J 6 bases; bases outside gene matches: 6. The CDR3 spans 16 residues. In germline, CDR1 is MNHEY, CDR2 SMNVEV (reference sequence). CDR3 in DNA: TGTGCCAGCAGTGCGAGGGGGACTAGCGGGAGCAATGAGCAGTTCTTC. This encodes CASSARGTSGSNEQFF.

The chain joins TRBV6-1 to TRBJ1-6; D gene ambiguous. Germline CDR1 MNHNS, CDR2 SASEGT. The V end was cut by 3 bases, the J end by 4 bases, with 7 bases between. The CDR3 loop spans 14 amino acids. The CDR3 sequence is CASSDWQYNSPLHF. CDR3 coding DNA: TGTGCCAGCAGTGACTGGCAGTATAATTCACCCCTCCACTTT.

The chain couples TRBV15 to TRBJ2-1; 8 bases fit TRBD2. The CDR3 spans 15 residues. Trimming removed 0 bases from V and 6 bases from J; junction bases left unmatched: 4. Germline loops: CDR1 LNHNV, CDR2 YYDKDF (reference sequence). This CDR3 reads CATSRERLAPNEQFF. The CDR3 DNA follows: TGTGCCACCAGCAGAGAGAGACTAGCGCCCAATGAGCAGTTCTTC.

In this sample, this clone turned up once. The rearrangement joins TRBV30 to TRBJ1-5; 9 nucleotides match TRBD1. This CDR3 has 13 residues. Trimming took 4 bases from V and 5 from J; bases not matched to a gene: 3. The germline V gene has CDR1 GTSNPN and CDR2 SVGIG (reference sequence). DNA for the CDR3: TGTGCCTGGACACAGGGGGCGGATCAGCCCCAGCATTTT. The encoded protein is CAWTQGADQPQHF.

Here the CDR3 reads CATWRGGVNSPLHF. As DNA, the CDR3 is TGTGCCACTTGGCGAGGGGGCGTCAATTCACCCCTCCACTTT. The chain couples TRBV19 to TRBJ1-6; TRBD1 matches 7 bases. The V and J ends lost 10 bases and 7 bases, in that order; junction bases with no gene match: 10. The CDR3 is made up of 14 amino acids. Per the germline V gene, CDR1 is LNHDA and CDR2 is SQIVND (reference sequence).

The gene calls are TRBV13 and TRBJ2-6; tentatively, D is TRBD2 (5 bases). The CDR3 sequence is 19 residues long. The V gene lost 0 bases and the J gene lost 0 bases, with 15 bases spanning the gap. CDR1 and CDR2 from the germline V gene are PRHDT and FYEKMQ (reference sequence). The CDR3 nucleotides read TGTGCCAGCAGCTTAGGCCTGGGAGTAACTCTCTCTGGGGCCAACGTCCTGACTTTC. It translates to CASSLGLGVTLSGANVLTF.

The CDR3, as DNA: TGTGCCAGCAGCTTAGGGGCCTCAGGGAAAAGAGCCTCACCCCTCCACTTT. Translating it yields CASSLGASGKRASPLHF. This chain uses TRBV13 with TRBJ1-6, with a weak D call TRBD1 (5 bases). The V and J ends lost 0 bases and 10 bases respectively, with 19 bases between them. Germline V gene lookup returns CDR1 PRHDT and CDR2 FYEKMQ (reference sequence). The CDR3 consists of 17 residues.

The gene calls are TRBV2 and TRBJ1-2; a possible D gene is TRBD1 (6 bases). This CDR3 spans 12 amino acids. V was clipped by 7 bases and J by 4 bases, with 10 bases between them. Looked up from germline, CDR1 is SNHLY and CDR2 is FYNNEI. CDR3 region: CASNPRGYGYTF. Here the CDR3 DNA reads TGTGCCAGCAACCCCAGGGGCTATGGCTACACCTTC.

The chain is built from TRBV19 and TRBJ1-5, with 7 bases identical to TRBD1. J gave up 3 bases and V 5 bases, and 7 bases lay outside the gene matches. Germline V gives CDR1 LNHDA, CDR2 SQIVND (reference sequence). The CDR3 has 15 residues. The CDR3 DNA sequence: TGTGCCAGTAGTCCCTACAGGGGCAACAATCAGCCCCAGCATTTT. It codes for CASSPYRGNNQPQHF.

The CDR3 loop reads CASSYGRRGQPQHF. CDR3 bases: TGTGCCAGCAGTTATGGCAGGAGGGGTCAGCCCCAGCATTTT. This rearrangement joins TRBV6-5 to TRBJ1-5; possibly TRBD1 for D (5 bases). The germline V gene encodes CDR1 MNHEY and CDR2 SVGAGI. The V end lost 3 bases, the J end lost 6 bases, and 12 bases lay between the germline ends. This CDR3 has 14 amino acids.